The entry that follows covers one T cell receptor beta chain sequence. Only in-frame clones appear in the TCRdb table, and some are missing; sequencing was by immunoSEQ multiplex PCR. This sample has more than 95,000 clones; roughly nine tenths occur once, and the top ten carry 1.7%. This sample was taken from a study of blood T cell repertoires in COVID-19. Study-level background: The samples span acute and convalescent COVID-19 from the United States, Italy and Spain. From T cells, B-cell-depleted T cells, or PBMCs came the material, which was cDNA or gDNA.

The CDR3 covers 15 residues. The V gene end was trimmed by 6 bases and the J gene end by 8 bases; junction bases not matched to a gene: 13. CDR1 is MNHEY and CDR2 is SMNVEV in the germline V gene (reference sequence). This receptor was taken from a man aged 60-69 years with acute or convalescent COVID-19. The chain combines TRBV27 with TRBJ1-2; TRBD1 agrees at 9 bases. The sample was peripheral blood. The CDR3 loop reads CASRPYRDRVNGYTF. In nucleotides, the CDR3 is TGTGCCAGCAGACCTTACCGGGACAGGGTTAACGGCTACACCTTC.